Below are 9 T cell receptor beta chains sequenced from a single sample in a study of PD-1 blockade in classical Hodgkin lymphoma (dated by TCRdb to 2018 to 2021). Interpreted using the paper, the time point label stands for: cycle 4 day 1 (C4D1), after more than 5 weeks of nivolumab. All trial patients had relapsed after autologous stem cell transplantation, with cohorts A, B and C differing in prior brentuximab vedotin exposure. CD4+ T cells were purified from thawed PBMCs by magnetic negative selection with a Miltenyi CD4+ T cell isolation kit. Library preparation used the immunoSEQ multiplex PCR assay. TCRdb took this table from immuneACCESS and kept in-frame rearrangements with V and J called. Such tables lack part of the clones; where checked against another copy, unresolved V genes explain under half of the gap, and the rest is unexplained. For this sample there are roughly 30,000 clones; approximately 81% appear just once. The ten largest clones add up to around 0.6% of the sample.

Sequenced material: CD4+ T cells from blood, taken before the fourth cycle of nivolumab. These receptors all stem from a human donor with classical Hodgkin lymphoma.

The gene calls are TRBV5-1 and TRBJ2-7; TRBD1 might be the D (6 bases). CDR3 size: 16 residues. Deletions cut 0 bases from V and 2 bases from J, with 15 bases between. Germline V gene sequence: CDR1 SGHRS, CDR2 YFSETQ. The CDR3 sequence is CASSLEAGTPPYEQYF. As DNA, the CDR3 is TGCGCCAGCAGCTTGGAAGCCGGGACACCCCCCTACGAGCAGTACTTC.

This chain connects TRBV28 to TRBJ1-1; D perhaps matches TRBD1 (5 bases). The CDR3 loop spans 10 amino acids. Germline CDR1 MDHEN, CDR2 SYDVKM. Trimming took off 10 bases at V and 8 bases at J, with 11 bases between the two ends. In nucleotides, the CDR3 is TGTGCCACCCACAGGAACGAAGCTTTCTTT. Translation gives CATHRNEAFF.

This clone was found once. The chain recombines TRBV5-1 with TRBJ1-2, with D perhaps TRBD1 (6 bases). Per the germline V gene, CDR1 is SGHRS and CDR2 is YFSETQ. The CDR3 spans 15 residues. V was trimmed by 4 bases and J by 2 bases, leaving 15 bases between them. DNA of the CDR3: TGCGCCAGCAGCCCTCTCCAGGACAGCAACTATGGCTACACCTTC. Protein: CASSPLQDSNYGYTF.

This chain uses TRBV6-5 with TRBJ1-1; 9 nucleotides match TRBD1. V was pared by 6 bases and J by 5 bases, with 10 bases of the junction left unmatched. Germline V lookup: CDR1 MNHEY, CDR2 SVGAGI. The CDR3 runs to 15 residues. The CDR3 bases are TGTGCCAGCAGGACCCGGGACAGGGTTATGACTGAAGCTTTCTTT. It translates to CASRTRDRVMTEAFF.

The chain links TRBV7-9 to TRBJ2-2, with TRBD1 identical over 10 bases. With V trimmed by 7 bases and J by 8 bases, 16 bases remained unmatched. The CDR3 sequence is 17 residues long. CDR1 is SEHNR, CDR2 FQNEAQ, per germline (reference sequence). The CDR3 loop is CASTEFAPRQGAGELFF. The CDR3 DNA is TGTGCCAGCACCGAATTTGCCCCCAGACAGGGGGCGGGGGAGCTGTTTTTT.

V is TRBV27 and J is TRBJ2-5; no reliable D call. This CDR3 has 13 amino acids. Trimming stripped 1 base from V and 3 bases from J, with 6 bases between. CDR1 is MNHEY and CDR2 is SMNVEV in the germline V gene (reference sequence). This CDR3 reads CASSLWAEETQYF. The CDR3 coding sequence is TGTGCCAGCAGTTTATGGGCGGAAGAGACCCAGTACTTC.

The count of this clone is one. The genes are TRBV7-9 and TRBJ1-1; maybe TRBD1 (5 bases). Germline V CDR1 and CDR2: SEHNR, FQNEAQ (reference sequence). The CDR3 contains 13 residues. V was cut by 6 bases and J by 1 base, with 9 bases left in between. CDR3 protein: CASRWDGNTEAFF. Written as DNA, the CDR3 is TGTGCCAGCAGATGGGACGGGAACACTGAAGCTTTCTTT.

The CDR3, as DNA: TGTGCCAGCAGCCAAGAGGGAGGGATTGGCAATCAGCCCCAGCATTTT. Protein sequence: CASSQEGGIGNQPQHF. The V gene is TRBV4-2, the J gene TRBJ1-5; no reliable D call. The germline CDR1 and CDR2 sequences are LGHNA and YNFKEQ. CDR3 length: 16 residues. V gave up 0 bases and J gave up 2 bases, with 11 bases separating them.

The CDR3 sequence is CASSLGRGGIETQYF. The CDR3 DNA follows: TGCGCCAGCAGCTTGGGTCGCGGGGGCATAGAGACCCAGTACTTC. The V and J genes are TRBV5-1 and TRBJ2-5; tentatively, D is TRBD2 (7 bases). V lost 0 bases and J lost 4, with 13 bases in between. The CDR3 is 15 residues long. The germline V gene encodes CDR1 SGHRS and CDR2 YFSETQ.